The present TCR beta chain was sequenced within a study of blood T cell repertoires in COVID-19. Germline V gene data show CDR1 as MNHNY and CDR2 as SVGAGI (reference sequence). The CDR3 length is 15 residues. Unmatched junction bases numbered 8, after V lost 6 bases and J lost 5 bases. Profiled with immunoSEQ multiplex PCR; TCRdb holds only in-frame clones, not every one. The table lists roughly 300,000 clones, about 93% of them singletons. Sequencing used peripheral blood. The clonotype comes from a woman aged 25 to 45 with COVID-19, enrolled during active disease. J is TRBJ2-1 and V is TRBV6-6; TRBD2 agrees at 9 bases. The CDR3 sequence is CASRSTSGPNNEQFF. CDR3 DNA sequence: TGTGCCAGCAGATCAACTAGCGGGCCGAACAATGAGCAGTTCTTC.